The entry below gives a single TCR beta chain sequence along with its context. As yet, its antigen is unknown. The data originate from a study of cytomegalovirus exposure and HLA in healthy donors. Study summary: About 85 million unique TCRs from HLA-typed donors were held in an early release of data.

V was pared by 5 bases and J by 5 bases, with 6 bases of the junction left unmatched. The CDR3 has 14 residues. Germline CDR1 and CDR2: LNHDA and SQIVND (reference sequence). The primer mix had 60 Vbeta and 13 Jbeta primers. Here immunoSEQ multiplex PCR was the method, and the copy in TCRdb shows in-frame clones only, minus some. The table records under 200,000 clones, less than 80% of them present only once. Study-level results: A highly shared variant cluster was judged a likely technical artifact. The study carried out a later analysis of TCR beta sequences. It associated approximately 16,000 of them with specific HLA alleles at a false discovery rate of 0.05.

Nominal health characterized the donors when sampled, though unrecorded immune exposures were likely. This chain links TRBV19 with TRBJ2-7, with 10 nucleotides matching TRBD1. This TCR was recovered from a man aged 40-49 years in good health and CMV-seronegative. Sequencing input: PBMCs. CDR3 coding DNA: TGTGCCAGTAGTTCCGGGACAGGGGAGCACGAGCAGTACTTC. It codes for CASSSGTGEHEQYF.